A single sample is the source of the 23 T cell receptor beta chains below, sequenced in a study of read filtering for tumor transcriptome and immune sequencing (TCRdb year 2020). TCRdb lists the instrument as Illumina HiSeq 4000. TCR libraries were constructed from about 400 ng RNA using the Immunoverse kit, and molecular barcoded adaptors covering alpha/delta and beta/gamma chains were employed. TCRdb reran the public reads through fastp at Q25 and MiXCR, keeping productive beta chains. For every CDR3 protein sequence, its rows merge into one entry that carries the most common genes and DNA. A total of 130,000 or so distinct CDR3 sequences appear in this sample, approximately 13% of them only once. 8% to 9% of the sample lies in the top ten. The sequenced sample was a population of CD138-negative cells sorted from bone marrow. The cell subset or site label here, explained by the study, means: bone marrow mononuclear cells depleted of CD138+ plasma/myeloma cells by negative magnetic selection. Receptors were obtained from a donor at least 40 years old with multiple myeloma.

This clonotype was seen at least ten times. CDR3 DNA: TGTGCCAGCAGTTACGGGGGCCACGAGCAGTACTTC. It specifies CASSYGGHEQYF. The V call is TRBV6-5, the J call TRBJ2-7; D might be TRBD1 (6 bases). Trimming stripped 2 bases from V and 5 bases from J, with 7 bases between. Germline CDR1 is MNHEY and CDR2 is SVGAGI. This CDR3 has 12 residues.

This clonotype was observed at least ten times. V and J are TRBV3-1 and TRBJ2-7; D ambiguous. V lost 3 bases and J lost 3, with 6 bases in between. This CDR3 spans 12 amino acids. The germline CDR1 and CDR2 sequences are LGHDT and YNNKEL (reference sequence). The CDR3 sequence: CASSQANYEQYF. CDR3 coding DNA: TGTGCCAGCAGCCAGGCCAACTACGAGCAGTACTTC.

The rearrangement uses TRBV4-2 and TRBJ1-5; 9 positions agree with TRBD1. With 0 bases clipped from V and 0 bases from J, the junction kept 6 bases outside the gene matches. The CDR3 contains 18 residues. Germline loops: CDR1 LGHNA, CDR2 YNFKEQ. CDR3: CASSQDLGTGNSNQPQHF. CDR3 nucleotide sequence: TGTGCCAGCAGCCAAGATTTAGGGACAGGGAATAGCAATCAGCCCCAGCATTTT.

This clonotype was counted many times. The chain carries TRBV6-5 and TRBJ2-2; 8 nucleotides match TRBD1. CDR3 length equals 16 residues. V was pared by 2 bases and J by 5 bases, with 7 bases of the junction left unmatched. CDR1 and CDR2 (germline): MNHEY, SVGAGI. CDR3 in amino acids: CASSYPRGLRTGELFF. The CDR3 DNA follows: TGTGCCAGCAGTTACCCCAGGGGGCTGCGTACCGGGGAGCTGTTTTTT.

The sample holds many counts of this clonotype. The rearrangement joins TRBV9 to TRBJ2-6; possibly TRBD2 for D (5 bases). CDR1 SGDLS and CDR2 YYNGEE come from the germline V gene. The V end lost 0 bases, the J end lost 2 bases, and 12 bases lay between the germline ends. This CDR3 comprises 17 residues. The CDR3 sequence is CASSVGPAGAGANVLTF. In DNA form, the CDR3 reads TGTGCCAGCAGCGTAGGCCCGGCCGGGGCTGGGGCCAACGTCCTGACTTTC.

In its sample, this clonotype was seen many times. The chain combines TRBV29-1 with TRBJ1-1, with a possible D match to TRBD1 (6 bases). V was cut by 5 bases and J by 4 bases, with 14 bases left in between. From germline, CDR1 is SQVTM and CDR2 ANQGSEA. This CDR3 is 13 amino acids long. CDR3 nucleotide sequence: TGCAGCGTTATACAGGGTTTGTCCACTGAAGCTTTCTTT. As protein: CSVIQGLSTEAFF.

This clonotype was detected a few times. This may come from a read error, since a much larger clone is one base off. V is TRBV7-3 and J is TRBJ2-1, with 9 bases aligning to TRBD2. Germline assignment: CDR1 SGHTA and CDR2 FQGTGA. The CDR3 is 15 amino acids. The CDR3 loop is CACSLASGTYNEQFF. Here the CDR3 DNA reads TGTGCCTGCAGCTTAGCTAGCGGGACCTACAATGAGCAGTTCTTC. Based on the CDR3 plus reference TRBV7-3 and TRBJ2-1, the full variable domain is GAGVSQTPSNKVTEKGKYVELRCDPISGHTALYWYRQSLGQGPEFLIYFQGTGAADDSGLPNDRFFAVRPEGSVSTLKIQRTERGDSAVYLCACSLASGTYNEQFFGPGTRLTVL.

Notes on this clonotype: This may be a read error: a much more frequent sequence differs by one nucleotide. The chain carries TRBV6-1 and TRBJ1-2; D is ambiguous. Germline values: CDR1 MNHNS, CDR2 SASEGT. CDR3 size: 10 residues. The chain's CDR3 is CACREDGYTF. Written as DNA, the CDR3 is TGTGCCTGCAGAGAGGATGGCTACACCTTC.

In its sample, this clonotype was seen many times. The chain couples TRBV2 to TRBJ2-2, with 7 bases lining up with TRBD2. The germline CDR1 and CDR2 sequences are SNHLY and FYNNEI. Losses at the gene ends were 5 bases for V and 5 bases for J; bases not matched to a gene: 5. CDR3 length: 14 amino acids. The CDR3 region has the DNA TGTGCCAGCAGTTATAGGACTAGGACCGGGGAGCTGTTTTTT. It yields the protein CASSYRTRTGELFF.

Remarks on this clonotype: Possible read error: a much larger clone is one base away. This chain connects TRBV2 to TRBJ1-5, with 7 bases aligning to TRBD1. The J call may be faulty, since TRBJ2-3 better matches the DNA end. CDR3 length equals 16 residues. Germline CDR1 SNHLY, CDR2 FYNNEI. CDR3 DNA sequence: TGTGCCAGCAGCTCCGGGACAGAGAATAGCAATCAGCCCCAGTATTTT. Translating it yields CASSSGTENSNQPQYF.

This clonotype was recorded a few times. Being one base from a much bigger clone, this may be a read error. The V and J genes are TRBV5-1 and TRBJ2-7, with 10 nucleotides matching TRBD2. Germline-derived CDR1 and CDR2 are SGHRS and YFSETQ. The CDR3 is made up of 14 amino acids. DNA of the CDR3: TGCGCCGGCAGCGGGAGGGGGGGACATATCGAGCAGTACTTC. Its translation: CAGSGRGGHIEQYF.

This clonotype was counted at least ten times. The V and J genes are TRBV4-3 and TRBJ2-7; TRBD1 matches 9 bases. The germline V gene has CDR1 LGHNA and CDR2 YSLEER. J was trimmed by 3 bases and V by 3 bases; bases with no gene match: 9. The CDR3 runs 16 residues. The CDR3 nucleotides are TGCGCCAGCAGCCAGATCACGGGACAGGGTCTCTACGAGCAGTACTTC. This translates into CASSQITGQGLYEQYF.

This clonotype was detected ten times or more. The CDR3 DNA reads TGTGCCAGCAGCCCACTAGGTACCGGTTACAATGAGCAGTTCTTC. As protein: CASSPLGTGYNEQFF. The V gene is TRBV12-3 or TRBV12-4, the J gene TRBJ2-1; D may be TRBD2 (5 bases). This CDR3 comprises 15 residues. The ends were cut back, 6 bases at V and 4 bases at J, with 16 bases in the middle.

In this sample, this clonotype turned up once. A much larger clone differs from this one at a single base, so this may be a read error. This rearrangement joins TRBV12-3 or TRBV12-4 to TRBJ1-1, with D tentatively TRBD1 (5 bases). The CDR3 covers 13 residues. V lost 1 base and J 7 bases, leaving 10 bases between the germline ends. CDR3 DNA sequence: TGTGCCAGCAGTTTAGGGGGCGTCGATGAAGCTTTCTTT. Protein sequence: CASSLGGVDEAFF.

This clonotype was observed at least ten times. The genes are TRBV20-1 and TRBJ2-2; D not certain. This CDR3 has 15 residues. Trimming removed 1 base at V and 0 bases at J, with 9 bases between. Germline V gene sequence: CDR1 DFQATT, CDR2 SNEGSKA (reference sequence). CDR3 in DNA: TGCAGTGCTAGAGGGACCCCTACGAACACCGGGGAGCTGTTTTTT. Translation: CSARGTPTNTGELFF.

At least ten counts were recorded for this clonotype. The chain uses TRBV5-1 and TRBJ2-7; 7 bases map to TRBD1. CDR1 and CDR2 (germline): SGHRS, YFSETQ. Trimming took 2 bases from V and 6 from J; bases not matched to a gene: 11. The CDR3 spans 15 residues. The CDR3, as DNA: TGCGCCAGCAGCTTCCTAGACAGGGATCTGGGCGAGCAGTACTTC. Amino acid sequence: CASSFLDRDLGEQYF.

A few counts support this clonotype. Here the CDR3 DNA reads TGTGCCAGCAGTTACTCGACAGGGGCAAGCAGAACCCAGTACTTC. Its protein product is CASSYSTGASRTQYF. V is TRBV6-2 or TRBV6-3 and J is TRBJ2-5, with 8 nucleotides matching TRBD1. The CDR3 is 15 amino acids. Germline V gives CDR1 MNHEY, CDR2 SVGEGT. The trim removed 0 bases at V and 8 bases at J, leaving 8 bases unmatched.

V is TRBV6-4 and J is TRBJ2-1; tentative D call: TRBD2 (5 bases). V was clipped by 3 bases and J by 3 bases, with 12 bases between them. Germline CDR1 reads MRHNA; CDR2 reads SNTAGT. The CDR3 is made up of 15 amino acids. The CDR3 region has the DNA TGTGCCAGCAGTGATTCTCCGGGGTTCTACAATGAGCAGTTCTTC. The encoded protein is CASSDSPGFYNEQFF.

This clonotype has a count of ten or more. The chain joins TRBV20-1 to TRBJ1-5; 8 nucleotides align to TRBD1. With V trimmed by 4 bases and J by 1 base, 6 bases remained unmatched. Germline lookup yields CDR1 DFQATT and CDR2 SNEGSKA (reference sequence). This CDR3 is 15 amino acids long. The CDR3 reads CSAIPGGASNQPQHF. DNA for the CDR3: TGCAGTGCTATTCCAGGGGGCGCGAGCAATCAGCCCCAGCATTTT.

In regard to this clonotype: A read error is possible here, since a much larger clone lies one base away. J is TRBJ2-1 and V is TRBV7-8; D gene uncertain. CDR1 SGHVS and CDR2 FQNEAQ come from the germline V gene. The V end was cut by 1 base, the J end by 3 bases, with 7 bases between. This CDR3 has 14 amino acids. The CDR3 is CASSLDPCYNEQFF. CDR3 DNA: TGTGCCAGCAGCTTAGATCCCTGCTACAATGAGCAGTTCTTC.

Concerning this clonotype itself: A much more abundant neighbour one base away suggests this may be a read error. The V call is TRBV9, the J call TRBJ2-1; D not resolved. The CDR3 totals 15 residues. Trimming removed 4 bases at V and 8 bases at J, with 19 bases between. Germline V gene data show CDR1 as SGDLS and CDR2 as YYNGEE. For the CDR3, the DNA is TGTGCCAGCAGCCCGCTGAACTCCCTGGACCATGAGCAGTTCTTC. Protein product: CASSPLNSLDHEQFF.

This clonotype was observed many times. The chain employs TRBV7-2 and TRBJ2-7; D perhaps matches TRBD2 (5 bases). The CDR3 spans 14 residues. Germline V lookup: CDR1 SGHTA, CDR2 FQGNSA. Trimming pared 10 bases from V and 2 bases from J, leaving 18 bases between. CDR3 nucleotides: TGTGCCACGAACCCGGGGAGCGGCCCCTACGAGCAGTACTTC. Translating it yields CATNPGSGPYEQYF. Full variable domain (outside the CDR3, taken from reference TRBV7-2 and TRBJ2-7): GAGVSQSPSNKVTEKGKDVELRCDPISGHTALYWYRQSLGQGLEFLIYFQGNSAPDKSGLPSDRFSAERTGGSVSTLTIQRTQQEDSAVYLCATNPGSGPYEQYFGPGTRLTVT.

Many counts were recorded for this clonotype. This rearrangement joins TRBV19 to TRBJ2-7; 13 nucleotides line up with TRBD2. The V and J ends lost 4 bases and 2 bases, in that order; junction bases with no gene match: 8. The CDR3 length is 17 residues. Germline V gene lookup returns CDR1 LNHDA and CDR2 SQIVND (reference sequence). CDR3: CASSREGTSGDTYEQYF. In nucleotides, the CDR3 is TGTGCCAGTAGTAGGGAAGGGACTAGCGGGGATACCTACGAGCAGTACTTC.